This T cell receptor beta chain comes out of a study of response to subunit inactivated influenza vaccine. This clonotype was detected a few times. No antigen is known for it. This CDR3 region has 15 residues. The V gene lost 0 bases and the J gene lost 1 base, with 9 bases spanning the gap. Germline values: CDR1 ENHRY, CDR2 SYGVKD. Whole-study results and caveats: The study's authors posited that every seasonal influenza vaccination enlists few new T cells.

Via MiXCR, TCRdb re-called the RT-PCR reads, giving one row per CDR3 protein. The top ten hold 10% to 15% of the sample, which has under 550,000 distinct CDR3 sequences, less than 10% seen once. Here the sequenced sample was PBMCs from blood, taken approximately 25 months after vaccination. The V and J genes are TRBV10-3 and TRBJ2-5; D may be TRBD1 or TRBD2 (5 bases each). This sequence originates from a man aged 50 to 69 who received an inactivated influenza vaccine. Here the CDR3 DNA reads TGTGCCATCAGTGAGTCGAGGGGCAGCCAAGAGACCCAGTACTTC. Amino acids: CAISESRGSQETQYF.